This T cell receptor (beta chain) was sequenced for a study of blood T cell dynamics during melanoma immunotherapy. Across the whole study: Standard first-line treatment here was pembrolizumab or nivolumab plus ipilimumab in metastatic melanoma. Study outcomes and limitations: Unlike progressors, later disease-control patients had W3 repertoires gaining clonality or diversity.

The time point denotes: week 3, after first cycle of checkpoint inhibitor. DNA loading was fixed at roughly 0.35 ug for all bulk PBMC samples. Sequenced by immunoSEQ multiplex PCR; TCRdb stores in-frame clones only, minus some. The sample lists 10,000 to 13,000 clones; roughly 88% were seen once. The CDR3 runs to 13 residues. V lost 1 base, J lost 7 bases, and 8 bases lay in between. Germline assignment: CDR1 SGHAT and CDR2 FQNNGV. On this clone itself: Its antigen is still unknown.

Sequences were derived from blood, sampled from a patient treated with checkpoint blockade. V gene TRBV11-2 combines with J gene TRBJ1-5, with a tentative D call TRBD1 (5 bases). This TCR was sampled from a human donor with melanoma. The CDR3 loop is CASSLVPGQPQHF. DNA of the CDR3: TGTGCCAGCAGCTTAGTCCCAGGGCAGCCCCAGCATTTT.